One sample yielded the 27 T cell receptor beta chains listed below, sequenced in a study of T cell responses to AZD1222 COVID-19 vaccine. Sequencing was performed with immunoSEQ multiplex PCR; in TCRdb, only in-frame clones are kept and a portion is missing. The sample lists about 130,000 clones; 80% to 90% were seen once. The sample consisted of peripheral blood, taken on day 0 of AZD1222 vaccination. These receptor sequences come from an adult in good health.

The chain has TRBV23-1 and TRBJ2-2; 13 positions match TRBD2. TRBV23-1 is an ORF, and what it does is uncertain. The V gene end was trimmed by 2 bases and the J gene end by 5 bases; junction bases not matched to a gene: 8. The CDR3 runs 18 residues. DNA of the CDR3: TGCGCCAGCAGTCAAACGACTAGCGGGGGGCCGATGACCGGGGAGCTGTTTTTT. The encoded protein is CASSQTTSGGPMTGELFF.

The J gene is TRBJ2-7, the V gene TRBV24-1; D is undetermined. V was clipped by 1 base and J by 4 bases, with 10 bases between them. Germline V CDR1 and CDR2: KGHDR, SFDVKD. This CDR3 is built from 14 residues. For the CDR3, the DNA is TGTGCCACCAGTGATTTAAACCAGGAATACGAGCAGTACTTC. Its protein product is CATSDLNQEYEQYF.

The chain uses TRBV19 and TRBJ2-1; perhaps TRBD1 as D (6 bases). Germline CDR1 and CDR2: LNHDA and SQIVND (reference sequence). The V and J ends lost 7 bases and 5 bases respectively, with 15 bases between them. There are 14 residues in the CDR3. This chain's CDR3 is CASMEGGTNNEQFF. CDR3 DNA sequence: TGTGCCAGTATGGAAGGGGGTACTAACAATGAGCAGTTCTTC. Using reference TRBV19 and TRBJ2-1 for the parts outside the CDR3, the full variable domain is DGGITQSPKYLFRKEGQNVTLSCEQNLNHDAMYWYRQDPGQGLRLIYYSQIVNDFQKGDIAEGYSVSREKKESFPLTVTSAQKNPTAFYLCASMEGGTNNEQFFGPGTRLTVL.

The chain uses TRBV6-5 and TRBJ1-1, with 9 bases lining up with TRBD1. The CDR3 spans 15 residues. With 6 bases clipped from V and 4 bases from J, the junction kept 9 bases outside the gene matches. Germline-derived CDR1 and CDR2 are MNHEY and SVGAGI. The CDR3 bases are TGTGCCAGCAGCAAAAGCGGGACAGGGAGCACTGAAGCTTTCTTT. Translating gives CASSKSGTGSTEAFF.

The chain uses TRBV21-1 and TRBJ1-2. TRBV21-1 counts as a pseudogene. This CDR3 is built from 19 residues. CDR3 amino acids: CASSKSVSIGLAGGYGYTF. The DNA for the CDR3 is TGTGCCAGCAGCAAATCGGTGTCAATCGGACTGGCCGGGGGGTATGGCTACACCTTC.

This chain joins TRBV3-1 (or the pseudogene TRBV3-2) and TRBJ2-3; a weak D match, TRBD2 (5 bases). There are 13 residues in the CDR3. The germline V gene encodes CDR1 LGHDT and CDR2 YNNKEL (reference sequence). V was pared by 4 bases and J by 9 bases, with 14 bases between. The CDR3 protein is CASSPPLGRTQYF. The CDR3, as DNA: TGTGCCAGCAGCCCTCCTTTGGGGAGAACGCAGTATTTT.

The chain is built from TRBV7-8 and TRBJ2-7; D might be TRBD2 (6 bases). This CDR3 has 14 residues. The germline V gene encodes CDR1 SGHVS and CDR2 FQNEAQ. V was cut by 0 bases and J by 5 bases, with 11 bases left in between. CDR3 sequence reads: CASSLATGVNEQYF. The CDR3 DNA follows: TGTGCCAGCAGCTTAGCGACGGGAGTGAACGAGCAGTACTTC.

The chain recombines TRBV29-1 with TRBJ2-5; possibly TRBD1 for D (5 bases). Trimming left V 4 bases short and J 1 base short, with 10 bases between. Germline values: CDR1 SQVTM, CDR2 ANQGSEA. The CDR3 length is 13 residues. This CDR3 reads CSVGAGPQETQYF. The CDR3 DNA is TGCAGCGTTGGGGCAGGGCCCCAAGAGACCCAGTACTTC.

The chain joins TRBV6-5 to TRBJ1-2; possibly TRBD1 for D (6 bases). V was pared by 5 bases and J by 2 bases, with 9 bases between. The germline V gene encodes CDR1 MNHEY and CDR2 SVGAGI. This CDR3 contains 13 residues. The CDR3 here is CASSPQGNYGYTF. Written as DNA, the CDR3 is TGTGCCAGCAGTCCTCAGGGGAACTATGGCTACACCTTC.

CDR3 bases: TGTGCCAGCAGTGACCCGACAGACTCTGGAAACACCATATATTTT. This codes for CASSDPTDSGNTIYF. V usage is TRBV25-1 and J usage is TRBJ1-3, with D possibly TRBD1 on 5 matching bases. Germline CDR1 is MGHDK and CDR2 is SYGVNS. Trimming stripped 3 bases from V and 0 bases from J, with 9 bases between. The CDR3 totals 15 residues.

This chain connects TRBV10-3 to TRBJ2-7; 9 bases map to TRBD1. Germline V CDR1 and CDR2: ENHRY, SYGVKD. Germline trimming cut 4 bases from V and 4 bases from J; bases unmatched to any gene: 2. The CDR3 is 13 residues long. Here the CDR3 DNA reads TGTGCCATCAGTGCAGGACAGGGGTACGAGCAGTACTTC. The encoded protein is CAISAGQGYEQYF.

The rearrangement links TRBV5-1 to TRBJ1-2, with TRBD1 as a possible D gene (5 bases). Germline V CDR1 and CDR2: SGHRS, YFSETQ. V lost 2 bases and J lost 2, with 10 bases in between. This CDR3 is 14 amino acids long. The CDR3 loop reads CASSFSGGNYGYTF. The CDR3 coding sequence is TGCGCCAGCAGCTTCTCTGGGGGAAACTATGGCTACACCTTC.

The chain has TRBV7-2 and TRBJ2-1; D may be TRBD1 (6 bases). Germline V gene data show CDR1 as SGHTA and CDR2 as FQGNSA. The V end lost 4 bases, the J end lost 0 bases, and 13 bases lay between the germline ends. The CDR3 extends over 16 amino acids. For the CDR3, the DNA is TGTGCCAGCAGCTCGGACAGACTCGTCTCCTACAATGAGCAGTTCTTC. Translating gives CASSSDRLVSYNEQFF.

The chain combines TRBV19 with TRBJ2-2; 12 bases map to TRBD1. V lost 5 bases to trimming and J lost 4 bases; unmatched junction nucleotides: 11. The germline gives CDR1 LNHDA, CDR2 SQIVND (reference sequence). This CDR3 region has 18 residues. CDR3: CASSPPGTGGQGTGELFF. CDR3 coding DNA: TGTGCCAGTAGTCCCCCCGGGACAGGGGGCCAGGGCACCGGGGAGCTGTTTTTT.

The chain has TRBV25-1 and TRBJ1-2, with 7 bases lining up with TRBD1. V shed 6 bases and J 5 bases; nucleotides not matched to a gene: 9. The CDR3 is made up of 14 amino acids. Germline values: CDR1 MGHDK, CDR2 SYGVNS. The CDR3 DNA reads TGTGCCAGCAGGCACCGGGACAGTGAGTATGGCTACACCTTC. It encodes CASRHRDSEYGYTF.

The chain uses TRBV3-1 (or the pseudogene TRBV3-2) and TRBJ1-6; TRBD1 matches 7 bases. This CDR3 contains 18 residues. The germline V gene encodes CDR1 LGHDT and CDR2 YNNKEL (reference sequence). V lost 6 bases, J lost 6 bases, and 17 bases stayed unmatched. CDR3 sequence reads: CASSQNGGGQDGNSPLHF. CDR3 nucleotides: TGTGCCAGCAGTCAGAACGGTGGCGGACAGGACGGTAATTCACCCCTCCACTTT.

The CDR3 DNA is TGTGCCAGCAGCTTGGGACTAGCGGGGGGTTATGAGACCCAGTACTTC. It is translated as CASSLGLAGGYETQYF. This rearrangement joins TRBV7-2 to TRBJ2-5; 15 bases line up with TRBD2. Trimming removed 3 bases from V and 5 bases from J; junction bases left unmatched: 4. The CDR3 spans 16 residues. CDR1 and CDR2 (germline): SGHTA, FQGNSA.

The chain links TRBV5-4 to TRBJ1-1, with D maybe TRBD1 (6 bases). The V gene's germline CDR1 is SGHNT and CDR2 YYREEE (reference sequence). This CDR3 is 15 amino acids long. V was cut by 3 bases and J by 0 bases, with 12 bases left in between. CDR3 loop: CASSWDTNMNTEAFF. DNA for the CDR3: TGTGCCAGCAGCTGGGACACCAACATGAACACTGAAGCTTTCTTT. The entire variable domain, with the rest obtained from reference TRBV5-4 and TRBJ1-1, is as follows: ETGVTQSPTHLIKTRGQQVTLRCSSQSGHNTVSWYQQALGQGPQFIFQYYREEENGRGNFPPRFSGLQFPNYSSELNVNALELDDSALYLCASSWDTNMNTEAFFGQGTRLTVV.

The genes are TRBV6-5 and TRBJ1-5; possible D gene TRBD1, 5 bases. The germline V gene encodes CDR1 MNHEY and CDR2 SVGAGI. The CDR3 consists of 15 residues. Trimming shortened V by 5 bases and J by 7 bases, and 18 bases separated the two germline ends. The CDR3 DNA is TGTGCCAGCAGTATCCGGGACGGCGTTGTGCAGCCCCAGCATTTT. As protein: CASSIRDGVVQPQHF.

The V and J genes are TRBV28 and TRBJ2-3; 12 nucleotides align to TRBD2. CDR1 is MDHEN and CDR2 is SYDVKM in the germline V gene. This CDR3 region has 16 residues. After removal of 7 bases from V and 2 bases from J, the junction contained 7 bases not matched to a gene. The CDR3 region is CASKLAGGLYTDTQYF. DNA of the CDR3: TGTGCCAGCAAACTAGCGGGAGGACTCTACACAGATACGCAGTATTTT.

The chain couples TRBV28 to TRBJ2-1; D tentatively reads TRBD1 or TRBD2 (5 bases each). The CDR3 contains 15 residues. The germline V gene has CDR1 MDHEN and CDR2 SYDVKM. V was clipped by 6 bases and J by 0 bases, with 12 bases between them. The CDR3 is CASRLGGSSYNEQFF. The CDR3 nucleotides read TGTGCCAGCAGGCTTGGGGGAAGCTCCTACAATGAGCAGTTCTTC.

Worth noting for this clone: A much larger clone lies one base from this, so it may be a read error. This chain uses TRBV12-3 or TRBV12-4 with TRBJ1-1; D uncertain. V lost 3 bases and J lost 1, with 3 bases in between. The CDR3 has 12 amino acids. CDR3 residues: CASSLGNTEAFF. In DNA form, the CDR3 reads TGTGCCAGCAGTTTGGGGAACACTGAAGCTTTCTTT.

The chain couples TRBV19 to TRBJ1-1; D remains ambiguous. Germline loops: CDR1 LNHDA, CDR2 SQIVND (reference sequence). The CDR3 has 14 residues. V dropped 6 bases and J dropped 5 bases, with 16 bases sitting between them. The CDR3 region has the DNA TGTGCCAGTAGCCCGTCTGAGGGAACGACTGAAGCTTTCTTT. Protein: CASSPSEGTTEAFF.

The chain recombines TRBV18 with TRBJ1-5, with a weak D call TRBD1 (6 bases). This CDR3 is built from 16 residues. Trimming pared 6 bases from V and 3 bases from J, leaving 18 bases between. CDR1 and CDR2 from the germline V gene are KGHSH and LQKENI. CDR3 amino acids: CASSRESDRINQPQHF. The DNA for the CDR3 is TGTGCCAGCTCGAGGGAGTCGGACAGAATCAATCAGCCCCAGCATTTT. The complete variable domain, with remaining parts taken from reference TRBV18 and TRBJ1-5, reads NAGVMQNPRHLVRRRGQEARLRCSPMKGHSHVYWYRQLPEEGLKFMVYLQKENIIDESGMPKERFSAEFPKEGPSILRIQQVVRGDSAAYFCASSRESDRINQPQHFGDGTRLSIL.

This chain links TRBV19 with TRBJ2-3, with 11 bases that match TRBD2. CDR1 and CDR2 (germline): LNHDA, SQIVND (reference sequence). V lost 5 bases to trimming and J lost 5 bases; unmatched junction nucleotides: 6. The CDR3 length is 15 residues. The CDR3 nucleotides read TGTGCCAGTAGTGGAGTAGCGGGAGGGGTAGATACGCAGTATTTT. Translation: CASSGVAGGVDTQYF.

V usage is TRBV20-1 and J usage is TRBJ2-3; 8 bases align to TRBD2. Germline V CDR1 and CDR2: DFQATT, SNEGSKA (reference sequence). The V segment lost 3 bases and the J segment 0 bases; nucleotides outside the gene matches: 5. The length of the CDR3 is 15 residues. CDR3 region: CSASRPSGSTDTQYF. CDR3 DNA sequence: TGCAGTGCTAGTAGGCCTAGCGGGAGCACAGATACGCAGTATTTT.

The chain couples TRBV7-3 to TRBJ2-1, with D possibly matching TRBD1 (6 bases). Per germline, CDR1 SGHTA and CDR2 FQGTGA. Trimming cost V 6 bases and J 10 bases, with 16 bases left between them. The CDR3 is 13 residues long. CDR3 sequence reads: CASSPQGFGEQFF. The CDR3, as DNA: TGTGCCAGCAGTCCACAGGGTTTTGGGGAGCAGTTCTTC.